In its sample, the clone carrying this T cell receptor beta chain was seen once. Its antigen remains unidentified. Germline loops: CDR1 ENHRY, CDR2 SYGVKD. The CDR3 sequence is 15 residues long. V dropped 8 bases and J dropped 0; count of bases not matched to a gene: 4. Sequencing used immunoSEQ multiplex PCR; TCRdb keeps in-frame clones, though not all of them. This sample has over a million clones, with about 77% found just once. This entry belongs to a study of shared clonotypes between healthy human individuals. Findings and caveats of the study: Clonotype sharing across a handful of donors was observed for around 5% of naive CD4 clonotypes. Generation probabilities were higher for clonotypes shared across all four sorted-subset donors than for unshared ones. Despite large depth, sorted-subset datasets appeared incompletely sequenced.

This TCR derives from a man aged 18 to 30 in good health. The rearrangement joins TRBV10-3 to TRBJ2-7; the match to TRBD2 covers 13 bases. What was sequenced was memory CD4+ T cells sorted from blood. Indicated subset: CD45RA-negative fraction. CDR3 sequence: CAIGTSGTFSYEQYF. Here the CDR3 DNA reads TGTGCCATCGGGACTAGCGGGACTTTCTCCTACGAGCAGTACTTC.